A selection of T cell receptor beta chains follows, all from one sample in a study of identical twins. TCRdb recomputed calls from the 5' RACE reads with MiXCR, one row per CDR3 protein. The data hold about 190,000 distinct CDR3 sequences, with 15% to 20% observed a single time. These data also featured in a second study, about T cells expressing NK-cell markers.

Sequencing input: CD8+ T cells sorted from blood. The receptors originated from a woman between 18 and 29 years old in good health. Each CDR3 is given without its conserved first and last residue.

CDR3,V,J
ASSLDLGDEQY,TRBV5-1,TRBJ2-7
ASSFRTGSASYNEQF,TRBV27,TRBJ2-1
ASGLPGEGDTQY,TRBV12-5,TRBJ2-3
AWSATSGIYNEQF,TRBV30,TRBJ2-1
ASYRVNTIY,TRBV6-1,TRBJ1-3
ASRSDRGEVTEAF,TRBV6-2/TRBV6-3,TRBJ1-1
ASSEQAYFSSTGELF,TRBV25-1,TRBJ2-2
ASSSDWDYEQY,TRBV7-9,TRBJ2-7
ASSQGGLAGVDTGELF,TRBV4-1,TRBJ2-2
ASSQDVYTAKNIQY,TRBV4-3,TRBJ2-4
SARGTTGWYTEAF,TRBV20-1,TRBJ1-1
AISEFDRGISYEQY,TRBV10-3,TRBJ2-7
ASSLRGQGYEQY,TRBV12-3/TRBV12-4,TRBJ2-7
AIRTTTGESADTQY,TRBV10-3,TRBJ2-3
ASSLIAGITGELF,TRBV7-2,TRBJ2-2
ASSLSSGPIYEQY,TRBV11-2,TRBJ2-7
ASSQDASGSSPDTQY,TRBV4-3,TRBJ2-3
AISEGTPRSSGNTIY,TRBV10-3,TRBJ1-3
ASSFRTPTSGGAMNEQF,TRBV27,TRBJ2-1
ASSLDRGAGELF,TRBV7-8,TRBJ2-2
SVEDREGYT,TRBV29-1,TRBJ1-2
ASRPDGPYNEQF,TRBV6-1,TRBJ2-1
ASSDRGDWNTGELF,TRBV25-1,TRBJ2-2
ASSSGTSWTGELF,TRBV7-9,TRBJ2-2
ASSLEGGAGNTIY,TRBV7-9,TRBJ1-3
ASSGKGLADEQY,TRBV9,TRBJ2-7
ASGYSGRGYEQY,TRBV27,TRBJ2-7
ASSHGLVMGDDTQY,TRBV2,TRBJ2-3
SALDRDKSYEQY,TRBV20-1,TRBJ2-7
ASEYYNEQF,TRBV25-1,TRBJ2-1
ASSSSTGGARYEQY,TRBV7-8,TRBJ2-7
SVVQGIGYGYT,TRBV29-1,TRBJ1-2
ASSHDPGGPLNEQF,TRBV11-2,TRBJ2-1
ASSSDLENIQY,TRBV11-2,TRBJ2-4
ASSHFGQGPVSL,TRBV12-3/TRBV12-4,TRBJ2-1
ASSQNTKYEQY,TRBV3-1,TRBJ2-7
ASSGVYNEQF,TRBV9,TRBJ2-1
ASSAEGSYNEQF,TRBV7-9,TRBJ2-1
ASSDTSGEQF,TRBV2,TRBJ2-1
ASSWQYNEQF,TRBV5-6,TRBJ2-1
SVVRGINEKLF,TRBV29-1,TRBJ1-4
ASSYPPSNQETQY,TRBV6-5,TRBJ2-5
ASTLGPQVSETQY,TRBV12-3/TRBV12-4,TRBJ2-5
ASSLQGREAF,TRBV7-9,TRBJ1-1
SATTGNTIY,TRBV20-1,TRBJ1-3
ASSSGTGDLGTEAF,TRBV11-2,TRBJ1-1
SAVPGANEQY,TRBV20-1,TRBJ2-7
ASSLGGAWGYT,TRBV27,TRBJ1-2
SVDGTPGVNYGYT,TRBV29-1,TRBJ1-2
SASDRFNNSPLH,TRBV20-1,TRBJ1-6
ASSRDPRMTGELF,TRBV18,TRBJ2-2